Sequencing of this T cell receptor (beta chain) was carried out in a study of T cells in Graves' hyperthyroidism and ophthalmopathy. Amplification targeted TCR beta CDR3 regions from RNA transcripts. HTBI primers were the set used in a first-round RT-PCR of the TCR CDR3. One entry per CDR3 protein results from TCRdb running MiXCR on the multiplex PCR reads. Here the sample spans fewer than 350,000 distinct CDR3 sequences, around 20% being singletons. Stability of Graves' hyperthyroidism was defined as absent ophthalmopathy progression within 18 months. Study results and caveats: Among clonotypes expanded in thyroid above 0.001, most were also found in blood.

V was clipped by 5 bases and J by 5 bases; unmatched bases: 7. Germline assignment: CDR1 MNHNS and CDR2 SASEGT. The CDR3 contains 15 residues. For this clonotype: Its matching antigen is unknown.

The source material was blood. This TCR was recovered from a woman in her forties or fifties with Graves' hyperthyroidism. The chain links TRBV6-1 to TRBJ2-2; 8 positions match TRBD1. The CDR3 DNA reads as TGTGCCAGCAGTCTGGACAGGGCTTTGACCGGGGAGCTGTTTTTT. It yields the protein CASSLDRALTGELFF.